Below, 22 T cell receptor beta chains from the same sample are listed, as sequenced in a study of identical twins. MiXCR, applied by TCRdb to the 5' RACE reads, yields one record per CDR3 protein. Here the sample spans 1.5 million to 2 million distinct CDR3 sequences, roughly a third being singletons. Sequencing was done on a sample of cord blood. The receptors shown here come from a newborn girl in good health.

This clonotype has a handful of counts. The chain employs TRBV20-1 and TRBJ2-3; D is unclear. CDR3 length: 15 amino acids. V was cut by 3 bases and J by 2 bases, with 15 bases left in between. Germline-derived CDR1 and CDR2 are DFQATT and SNEGSKA (reference sequence). The CDR3 protein is CSARYPGKITDTQYF. In nucleotides, the CDR3 is TGCAGTGCTAGGTATCCAGGAAAAATCACAGATACGCAGTATTTT.

This clonotype was seen only a few times. J is TRBJ2-5 and V is TRBV7-9, with 8 nucleotides matching TRBD2. CDR1 SEHNR and CDR2 FQNEAQ come from the germline V gene (reference sequence). With 5 bases clipped from V and 4 bases from J, the junction kept 9 bases outside the gene matches. The CDR3 has 15 residues. The CDR3 nucleotides are TGTGCCAGCAGCGAGGGACTAGATGGGCGAGAGACCCAGTACTTC. Translation gives CASSEGLDGRETQYF.

In this sample, this clonotype turned up a few times. This chain's CDR3 is CASSLARGIYSNQPQHF. CDR3 DNA sequence: TGTGCCAGCAGCTTAGCAAGGGGAATCTATAGCAATCAGCCCCAGCATTTT. The genes are TRBV7-2 and TRBJ1-5; D may be TRBD1 (5 bases). Trimming left V 0 bases short and J 0 bases short, with 12 bases between. The CDR3 spans 17 residues. CDR1 is SGHTA, CDR2 FQGNSA, per germline. Together with reference TRBV7-2 and TRBJ1-5, the CDR3 gives the full variable domain: GAGVSQSPSNKVTEKGKDVELRCDPISGHTALYWYRQSLGQGLEFLIYFQGNSAPDKSGLPSDRFSAERTGGSVSTLTIQRTQQEDSAVYLCASSLARGIYSNQPQHFGDGTRLSIL.

The chain recombines TRBV20-1 with TRBJ2-1; D remains unclear. The germline V gene has CDR1 DFQATT and CDR2 SNEGSKA (reference sequence). The ends were cut back, 0 bases at V and 2 bases at J, with 14 bases in the middle. This CDR3 is 16 amino acids long. This CDR3 reads CSARDIARTTYNEQFF. The CDR3 DNA reads as TGCAGTGCTAGAGATATCGCCCGTACCACCTACAATGAGCAGTTCTTC.

This clonotype was counted between two and nine times. CDR3 protein: CASSFLTASRYNEQFF. In DNA form, the CDR3 reads TGTGCCAGCAGCTTTTTGACAGCGAGTCGCTACAATGAGCAGTTCTTC. The V call is TRBV5-8, the J call TRBJ2-1, with a tentative D call TRBD1 (5 bases). Trimming took off 2 bases at V and 3 bases at J, with 15 bases between the two ends. The CDR3 runs to 16 residues. Germline V gene lookup returns CDR1 SGHTS and CDR2 YDEGEE.

This rearrangement joins TRBV20-1 to TRBJ2-2; D might be TRBD2 (6 bases). Germline CDR1 is DFQATT and CDR2 is SNEGSKA (reference sequence). The CDR3 extends over 13 amino acids. Trimming left V 3 bases short and J 3 bases short, with 8 bases between. For the CDR3, the DNA is TGCAGTGCTAGGGAGGGATACACCGGGGAGCTGTTTTTT. Protein sequence: CSAREGYTGELFF.

The J gene is TRBJ2-5, the V gene TRBV11-2; TRBD2 matches 8 bases. CDR1 and CDR2 (germline): SGHAT, FQNNGV. Unmatched junction bases numbered 8, after V lost 3 bases and J lost 11 bases. The CDR3 loop spans 13 amino acids. The CDR3 reads CASSFPGTRGQYF. CDR3 sequence (DNA): TGTGCCAGCAGCTTTCCGGGGACTAGGGGGCAGTACTTC.

The V gene is TRBV29-1, the J gene TRBJ1-5; D gene ambiguous. V lost 4 bases to trimming and J lost 3 bases, with 7 bases between them. The CDR3 loop spans 12 amino acids. In germline, CDR1 is SQVTM, CDR2 ANQGSEA. The CDR3 reads CSVGEFNQPQHF. In DNA, the CDR3 is TGCAGCGTTGGGGAGTTCAATCAGCCCCAGCATTTT.

V and J are TRBV25-1 and TRBJ2-5; D is uncertain. Germline-derived CDR1 and CDR2 are MGHDK and SYGVNS. There are 14 residues in the CDR3. V was cut by 1 base and J by 2 bases, with 8 bases left in between. This CDR3 reads CASSEFRAQETQYF. The CDR3 bases are TGTGCCAGCAGTGAATTCCGGGCACAAGAGACCCAGTACTTC.

A few counts support this clonotype. The gene calls are TRBV20-1 and TRBJ1-6, with TRBD1 as a possible D gene (6 bases). Germline CDR1 and CDR2: DFQATT and SNEGSKA (reference sequence). This CDR3 has 14 residues. V was clipped by 2 bases and J by 10 bases, with 15 bases between them. CDR3 residues: CSARLGAIRSPLHF. CDR3 DNA: TGCAGTGCTAGATTGGGGGCGATTCGGTCACCCCTCCACTTT.

The J gene is TRBJ1-2, the V gene TRBV27, with 9 nucleotides matching TRBD1. V was clipped by 7 bases and J by 8 bases; unmatched bases: 11. This CDR3 has 14 residues. The germline gives CDR1 MNHEY, CDR2 SMNVEV (reference sequence). The CDR3 DNA reads as TGTGCCAGCAACACGGACAGGGGAATGGGAGGCTACACCTTC. Amino acid sequence: CASNTDRGMGGYTF.

Ten or more counts support this clonotype. J is TRBJ1-2 and V is TRBV12-3 or TRBV12-4, with 7 bases matching TRBD1. CDR3 length: 14 residues. With 5 bases clipped from V and 4 bases from J, the junction kept 7 bases outside the gene matches. CDR3 DNA: TGTGCCAGCAGTCCCGACAGACAGGGCTATGGCTACACCTTC. Translation: CASSPDRQGYGYTF.

This clonotype has a handful of counts. The rearrangement links TRBV5-1 to TRBJ2-3; D is perhaps TRBD1 or TRBD2 (6 bases each). This CDR3 comprises 16 residues. With 0 bases removed from V and 2 bases from J, the gap between germline ends came to 13 bases. Germline V gene data show CDR1 as SGHRS and CDR2 as YFSETQ. The CDR3 DNA sequence: TGCGCCAGCAGCTTGGGTCGGGGGCGCAACACAGATACGCAGTATTTT. Amino acids: CASSLGRGRNTDTQYF. The whole variable domain, filled in from reference TRBV5-1 and TRBJ2-3, reads KAGVTQTPRYLIKTRGQQVTLSCSPISGHRSVSWYQQTPGQGLQFLFEYFSETQRNKGNFPGRFSGRQFSNSRSEMNVSTLELGDSALYLCASSLGRGRNTDTQYFGPGTRLTVL.

This clonotype was seen a handful of times. The chain uses TRBV21-1 and TRBJ2-3; TRBD2 was called by the table and not checked on the DNA. TRBV21-1 is a pseudogene. This CDR3 is 16 amino acids long. The CDR3 loop is CASSTQTSGRGDTQYF. In DNA, the CDR3 is TGTGCCAGCAGCACGCAGACTAGCGGGAGGGGAGATACGCAGTATTTT.

The chain carries TRBV6-2 or TRBV6-3 and TRBJ2-7; TRBD2 matches 7 bases. Trimming removed 6 bases from V and 3 bases from J; junction bases left unmatched: 8. The germline gives CDR1 MNHEY, CDR2 SVGEGT. CDR3 length: 14 amino acids. The chain's CDR3 is CASRPSGVGYEQYF. The CDR3 nucleotides read TGTGCCAGCAGACCTAGCGGCGTAGGCTACGAGCAGTACTTC.

This clonotype was seen more than once but under ten times. V and J are TRBV28 and TRBJ2-7; 8 nucleotides line up with TRBD1. Germline V gene sequence: CDR1 MDHEN, CDR2 SYDVKM. The CDR3 totals 15 residues. J lost 2 bases, V lost 7 bases, and 10 bases had no gene match. Here the CDR3 DNA reads TGTGCCAGCACCACAGGGGGAGGATTTCCCTACGAGCAGTACTTC. It codes for CASTTGGGFPYEQYF.

Only a few counts were recorded for this clonotype. At one boundary the junction diverges from the germline segment, which might be a read error. V usage is TRBV28 and J usage is TRBJ1-5; 7 bases are shared with TRBD1. Germline CDR1 and CDR2: MDHEN and SYDVKM. The CDR3 runs to 14 residues. The CDR3 protein is CASSSTGVYQTQHF. Here the CDR3 DNA reads TGTGCCAGCAGCTCAACAGGGGTTTATCAGACCCAGCATTTT.

This clonotype turned up a few times. The chain couples TRBV2 to TRBJ1-2, with a weak D call TRBD1 (6 bases). V lost 6 bases to trimming and J lost 1 base, with 15 bases between them. The CDR3 consists of 15 residues. Germline-derived CDR1 and CDR2 are SNHLY and FYNNEI. The CDR3 region is CASSENRVYNYGYTF. The CDR3 bases are TGTGCCAGCAGCGAAAACAGGGTATATAACTATGGCTACACCTTC.

This clonotype has more than one count but fewer than ten. The V call is TRBV20-1, the J call TRBJ1-4, with TRBD1 matching 12 bases. V shed 6 bases, J shed 8 bases, and the junction held 7 bases outside the gene matches. The CDR3 covers 14 residues. Germline V gene lookup returns CDR1 DFQATT and CDR2 SNEGSKA (reference sequence). The CDR3 is CSAQGTGGGEKLFF. The CDR3 DNA reads TGCAGTGCCCAGGGGACAGGGGGCGGGGAAAAACTGTTTTTT.

The rearrangement links TRBV27 to TRBJ2-5, with TRBD1 identical over 7 bases. Trimming removed 5 bases from V and 4 bases from J; junction bases left unmatched: 7. In germline, CDR1 is MNHEY, CDR2 SMNVEV (reference sequence). The CDR3 has 14 amino acids. The chain's CDR3 is CASSLQGIGETQYF. In DNA, the CDR3 is TGTGCCAGCAGTCTACAGGGGATAGGAGAGACCCAGTACTTC.

V is TRBV10-3 and J is TRBJ2-7; TRBD2 matches 10 bases. The J segment lost 3 bases and the V segment lost 6 bases, leaving 5 bases of the junction unmatched. The CDR3 is made up of 14 amino acids. From germline, CDR1 is ENHRY and CDR2 SYGVKD. CDR3 loop: CAIRGGLALYEQYF. CDR3 nucleotide sequence: TGTGCCATCAGAGGGGGACTAGCGCTCTACGAGCAGTACTTC.

V and J are TRBV27 and TRBJ1-6, with D unresolved. This CDR3 is built from 15 residues. Germline CDR1 MNHEY, CDR2 SMNVEV (reference sequence). Between the trimmed V and J ends, which lost 3 bases and 3 bases, there was a span of 9 bases. The CDR3 region is CASSFGPHYNSPLHF. CDR3 DNA: TGTGCCAGCAGTTTCGGGCCCCACTATAATTCACCCCTCCACTTT.